This T cell receptor beta chain was identified during a study of tumor-infiltrating lymphocytes in primary liver carcinoma. Study-wide background: Each participant had primary liver carcinoma, and surgical resection was the treatment. Study-level findings and limits: Tumor tissue displayed a significantly greater top-250-clone fraction than blood (p = 0.039).

This clonotype was observed a few times. The antigen remains undetermined. At one end, the junction sequence differs from germline, possibly due to a read error. Blood RNA came from unsorted whole blood; germline DNA was also extracted. Patients in the cohort were treatment-naive and living with chronic HBV infection. A primer matching the constant region was used to make TCR beta cDNA from approximately 500 ng of total RNA. Generation of the TCR beta libraries relied on three nested multiplex PCR rounds using slightly modified ARM-PCR. In the first two PCR rounds, TRBV1-TRBV30 forward primers were paired with a C-beta reverse primer, and each round lasted roughly 9 cycles. Each CDR3 protein is one row after TCRdb ran MiXCR on the multiplex PCR reads. The repertoire includes around 210,000 distinct CDR3 sequences, around three fifths of them detected once, and approximately 7% sits in the top ten.

Germline loops: CDR1 MNHNY, CDR2 SVGAGI (reference sequence). This CDR3 comprises 15 residues. V and J are TRBV6-6 and TRBJ2-4, with D possibly being TRBD2 (6 bases). The origin of this receptor is a woman in her fifties or sixties with primary liver carcinoma and hepatitis B virus infection. The sample was peripheral blood. CDR3 protein: CASSSPGVARNIQYF. The DNA for the CDR3 is TGTGCCAGCAGTTCCCCGGGGGTAGCCAGAAACATTCAGTACTTC.